The 12 T cell receptor beta chains presented below share a single source sample, sequenced in a study of blood T cell repertoires in COVID-19. Produced via immunoSEQ multiplex PCR; TCRdb's table is partial and in-frame only. This table holds almost 250,000 clones, 86% found once. The sequencing sample was made of peripheral blood. Receptors were obtained from a woman aged 80 or older with COVID-19, enrolled during active disease.

Remarks on this clone: Other nucleotide sequences from this sample produce the same CDR3. V is TRBV7-9 and J is TRBJ2-3; possibly TRBD2 for D (6 bases). Trimming removed 4 bases at V and 0 bases at J, with 11 bases between. The germline gives CDR1 SEHNR, CDR2 FQNEAQ (reference sequence). The CDR3 covers 15 residues. The CDR3 spells CASSSRLESTDTQYF. The CDR3 DNA follows: TGTGCCAGCAGCTCCCGACTAGAGAGCACAGATACGCAGTATTTT.

V is TRBV2 and J is TRBJ1-1; D remains unclear. CDR3 size: 13 residues. The germline V gene encodes CDR1 SNHLY and CDR2 FYNNEI. The DNA of the CDR3 is TGTGCGGCAGTTGGAGGGAGGAACACTGAAGCTTTCTTT. Residues: CAAVGGRNTEAFF.

The genes are TRBV4-1 and TRBJ1-6, with 9 bases lining up with TRBD1. CDR1 is MGHRA and CDR2 is YSYEKL in the germline V gene. The V and J ends lost 3 bases and 7 bases, in that order; junction bases with no gene match: 4. This CDR3 comprises 15 residues. The CDR3 spells CASSHLDRGNSPLHF. The DNA for the CDR3 is TGCGCCAGCAGCCACCTCGACAGGGGGAATTCACCCCTCCACTTT.

This chain joins TRBV20-1 and TRBJ2-5, with D hard to call. Germline CDR1 is DFQATT and CDR2 is SNEGSKA (reference sequence). V lost 5 bases and J lost 5, with 9 bases in between. The CDR3 has 11 residues. The DNA of the CDR3 is TGCAGTGCTTCATTCGGGGAGACCCAGTACTTC. It codes for CSASFGETQYF.

The chain has TRBV18 and TRBJ2-7; D is possibly TRBD1 (5 bases). V lost 3 bases and J lost 0, with 12 bases in between. CDR3 size: 15 residues. Germline CDR1 is KGHSH and CDR2 is LQKENI. CDR3 DNA: TGTGCCAGCTCACCTGGGGCACAATTCTCCTACGAGCAGTACTTC. It yields the protein CASSPGAQFSYEQYF.

The J gene is TRBJ1-1, the V gene TRBV28, with D possibly being TRBD1 (5 bases). V lost 8 bases, J lost 0 bases, and 22 bases lay in between. The CDR3 spans 17 residues. CDR1 is MDHEN and CDR2 is SYDVKM in the germline V gene. CDR3 DNA sequence: TGTGCCAGCCCACCCGGGACCTTTGGAGGGATGAACACTGAAGCTTTCTTT. Translating gives CASPPGTFGGMNTEAFF. Full variable domain (missing parts from reference TRBV28 and TRBJ1-1): DVKVTQSSRYLVKRTGEKVFLECVQDMDHENMFWYRQDPGLGLRLIYFSYDVKMKEKGDIPEGYSVSREKKERFSLILESASTNQTSMYLCASPPGTFGGMNTEAFFGQGTRLTVV.

V and J are TRBV5-1 and TRBJ2-5; 11 bases fit TRBD2. The CDR3 has 16 residues. Losses at the gene ends were 0 bases for V and 5 bases for J; bases not matched to a gene: 6. Germline CDR1 reads SGHRS; CDR2 reads YFSETQ. The CDR3 region has the DNA TGCGCCAGCAGCTTGGGTAGCGGGGGGGCCGAGGAGACCCAGTACTTC. Translation gives CASSLGSGGAEETQYF.

The rearrangement joins TRBV2 to TRBJ2-5; the match to TRBD1 covers 10 bases. J gave up 5 bases and V 10 bases, and 4 bases lay outside the gene matches. This CDR3 is built from 12 residues. In germline, CDR1 is SNHLY, CDR2 FYNNEI. The CDR3 reads CAKGGQGETQYF. CDR3 DNA: TGTGCCAAAGGGGGACAGGGGGAGACCCAGTACTTC.

Only one count was recorded for this clone. The chain has TRBV5-1 and TRBJ1-1; perhaps TRBD1 as D (6 bases). Trimming took 4 bases from V and 4 from J, leaving 8 bases between them. The CDR3 is 12 amino acids. Germline V CDR1 and CDR2: SGHRS, YFSETQ. The CDR3 DNA sequence: TGCGCCAGCAGCCAGGACAGCACTGAAGCTTTCTTT. It codes for CASSQDSTEAFF.

This chain links TRBV12-3 or TRBV12-4 with TRBJ2-1, with 12 bases matching TRBD2. The ends lost 8 bases at V and 7 bases at J; junction bases unmatched: 3. The CDR3 has 13 residues. The CDR3 sequence is CASASGGGNEQFF. The CDR3 DNA sequence: TGTGCCAGCGCTAGCGGGGGGGGGAATGAGCAGTTCTTC.

The chain is built from TRBV5-5 and TRBJ1-5, with D unclear. CDR1 is SGHKS, CDR2 YYEKEE, per germline (reference sequence). The V gene lost 3 bases and the J gene lost 2 bases, with 12 bases spanning the gap. The CDR3 loop spans 15 amino acids. CDR3 region: CASSSEAWGNQPQHF. CDR3 DNA sequence: TGTGCCAGCAGCTCGGAGGCCTGGGGCAATCAGCCCCAGCATTTT.

The sample holds a few counts of this clone. This sequence joins TRBV7-8 and TRBJ2-7; maybe TRBD2 (7 bases). CDR3 length: 16 residues. The V and J ends lost 5 bases and 5 bases respectively, with 22 bases between them. CDR1 is SGHVS, CDR2 FQNEAQ, per germline. CDR3 DNA: TGTGCCAGCAGCCGAGGCCATAGGGGGGGGCCGGACGAGCAGTACTTC. This sequence encodes CASSRGHRGGPDEQYF.